This TCR beta chain originates from a study of blood T cells in healthy people across ages. Study results and limitations: With donor CMV status unknown, expanded clonotype changes were possibly confounded. Estimated diversity that came from one million T cells was considered an underestimate. Both naive CD4+ cell counts and diversity were greater in long-lived donors than in aged donors.

Healthy Caucasian individuals from Russia aged about 6 to 90 were enrolled as donors. Per germline, CDR1 LGHNA and CDR2 YNFKEQ. The CDR3 is 16 residues long. V lost 3 bases to trimming and J lost 3 bases, with 14 bases between them. Next came a second PCR, run for about 6 to 11 cycles, which used a sample-barcoded 5' primer along with a J-beta primer mix. From the 5' RACE reads, TCRdb called clonotypes with MiXCR, one entry per CDR3 protein. The table includes about 800,000 distinct CDR3 sequences, just under 25% detected once. This clonotype was seen a handful of times. Its antigen is as yet unknown. Another study also made use of these data, one on T cells of mothers and their children.

Material for sequencing was blood. The sequence derives from a boy between 5 and 17 years old in good health. The V call is TRBV4-2, the J call TRBJ2-2; maybe TRBD2 (6 bases). The CDR3 here is CASSQEGPSDTGELFF. The CDR3 DNA reads TGTGCCAGCAGCCAGGAGGGGCCGTCGGACACCGGGGAGCTGTTTTTT.